Shown below are 5 T cell receptor beta chains from a single sample sequenced in a study of shared clonotypes between healthy human individuals. The assay was immunoSEQ multiplex PCR, and TCRdb's table has in-frame clones only and misses some. The repertoire holds some 2 million clones, with approximately 95% as singletons. The sequencing sample was made of naive CD4+ T cells sorted from blood. Subset specified: CD45RA+ positively selected. The origin of the receptors is a man aged 18-30 years in good health.

The CDR3 here is CASLSTDTQYF. CDR3 DNA sequence: TGCGCCAGCCTTAGCACAGATACGCAGTATTTT. The V gene is TRBV10-2, the J gene TRBJ2-3; D remains unclear. Germline assignment: CDR1 WSHSY and CDR2 SAAADI. This CDR3 contains 11 residues. Trimming removed 8 bases at V and 0 bases at J, with 3 bases between.

As to this clone: The sample carries other DNA sequences with the same CDR3. This chain connects TRBV27 to TRBJ2-5; D is possibly TRBD1 or TRBD2 (5 bases each). Germline V gene lookup returns CDR1 MNHEY and CDR2 SMNVEV (reference sequence). This CDR3 is 13 amino acids long. The V gene lost 6 bases and the J gene lost 4 bases, with 12 bases spanning the gap. The CDR3, as DNA: TGTGCCAGCAGCCTGAGGGGCCTAGAGACCCAGTACTTC. It is translated as CASSLRGLETQYF.

V and J are TRBV7-2 and TRBJ2-2; TRBD2 is a possible D gene (6 bases). Germline V lookup: CDR1 SGHTA, CDR2 FQGNSA. V gave up 4 bases and J gave up 4 bases, with 19 bases separating them. The CDR3 consists of 17 residues. CDR3 loop: CASSSRLVFRSTGELFF. Here the CDR3 DNA reads TGTGCCAGCAGCTCGCGACTAGTTTTTCGGAGCACCGGGGAGCTGTTTTTT.

The DNA of the CDR3 is TGCAGTGCTATAGAGGGGGTGCTCCAGTACTTC. It translates to CSAIEGVLQYF. V gene TRBV20-1 combines with J gene TRBJ2-5; D might be TRBD1 (6 bases). The CDR3 runs to 11 residues. V lost 4 bases and J lost 10, with 13 bases in between. The germline V gene encodes CDR1 DFQATT and CDR2 SNEGSKA (reference sequence).

The chain joins TRBV30 to TRBJ1-2; unclear D gene. Trimming took off 1 base at V and 0 bases at J, with 6 bases between the two ends. The CDR3 loop spans 13 amino acids. Germline CDR1 reads GTSNPN; CDR2 reads SVGIG (reference sequence). In DNA form, the CDR3 reads TGTGCCTGGAGTGAGAAAGCTAACTATGGCTACACCTTC. This translates into CAWSEKANYGYTF.